Following are 15 T cell receptor beta chains from one sample sequenced in a study of patients and donors after allogeneic stem cell transplantation. Each CDR3 protein gets one entry after TCRdb re-called the RT-PCR reads with MiXCR. This sample yields approximately 200,000 distinct CDR3 sequences, of which 35% to 45% are seen a single time; 9.5% to 13% belongs to the top ten. The sequencing input was blood, either unsorted or a sorted T cell fraction (not recorded which). Source of these receptors: a human donor who was either an allogeneic HSCT recipient or a stem cell or donor lymphocyte infusion donor (not recorded which). It is not recorded whose cells these are; they may come from a transplant donor.

The genes are TRBV10-3 and TRBJ1-4; D is ambiguous. V was pared by 8 bases and J by 5 bases, with 12 bases between. The CDR3 extends over 13 amino acids. The germline CDR1 and CDR2 sequences are ENHRY and SYGVKD. CDR3 bases: TGTGCCATCGGTGCCGGGAGAAATGAAAAACTGTTTTTT. Its translation: CAIGAGRNEKLFF.

A few counts support this clonotype. The chain joins TRBV20-1 to TRBJ1-2, with D unclear. The CDR3 consists of 12 residues. With 3 bases removed from V and 10 bases from J, the gap between germline ends came to 15 bases. Germline V gives CDR1 DFQATT, CDR2 SNEGSKA (reference sequence). CDR3 bases: TGCAGTGCTAGTGCCGGGAGCTCCCCCTACACCTTC. It encodes CSASAGSSPYTF.

This clonotype was picked up a small number of times. The chain combines TRBV10-3 with TRBJ1-1; D is possibly TRBD1 (6 bases). CDR1 is ENHRY, CDR2 SYGVKD, per germline. The CDR3 totals 17 residues. The V end lost 0 bases, the J end lost 2 bases, and 16 bases lay between the germline ends. The CDR3 spells CAISESRGAVHNTEAFF. CDR3 sequence (DNA): TGTGCCATCAGTGAGTCAAGGGGGGCAGTTCATAACACTGAAGCTTTCTTT.

This sequence joins TRBV4-1 and TRBJ1-5; no definite D call. Trimming cost V 4 bases and J 4 bases, with 11 bases left between them. The CDR3 extends over 14 amino acids. CDR1 and CDR2 from the germline V gene are MGHRA and YSYEKL. CDR3 residues: CASSREVPNQPQHF. CDR3 nucleotide sequence: TGCGCCAGCAGCCGTGAGGTTCCAAATCAGCCCCAGCATTTT.

Worth noting for this clonotype: At one end the junction does not follow the germline gene, possibly because of a read error. The chain is built from TRBV9 and TRBJ2-5; 9 bases fit TRBD2. Germline V CDR1 and CDR2: SGDLS, YYNGEE. The CDR3 runs to 13 residues. The CDR3 spells CASSGLAWETQHF. The CDR3 nucleotides read TGTGCCAGCAGTGGACTAGCGTGGGAGACCCAGCACTTC.

The chain carries TRBV3-1 and TRBJ2-1; D remains unclear. The CDR3 has 14 residues. Germline V CDR1 and CDR2: LGHDT, YNNKEL (reference sequence). Trimming left V 3 bases short and J 2 bases short, with 8 bases between. The CDR3: CASSHRQAYNEQFF. The DNA for the CDR3 is TGTGCCAGCAGCCACAGGCAAGCCTACAATGAGCAGTTCTTC.

The chain joins TRBV20-1 to TRBJ1-2; D remains unclear. V was pared by 2 bases and J by 8 bases, with 9 bases between. This CDR3 contains 11 residues. Germline CDR1 is DFQATT and CDR2 is SNEGSKA (reference sequence). The CDR3 nucleotides are TGCAGTGCTAGAATAGGGTACGGCTACACCTTC. Protein sequence: CSARIGYGYTF.

V is TRBV24-1 and J is TRBJ1-2; D unresolved. The CDR3 totals 14 residues. With 3 bases removed from V and 5 bases from J, the gap between germline ends came to 12 bases. Germline V gene data show CDR1 as KGHDR and CDR2 as SFDVKD. In DNA, the CDR3 is TGTGCCACCAGTGATCCTCTCAAGGGATATGGCTACACCTTC. This gives the protein CATSDPLKGYGYTF.

In this sample, this clonotype turned up a few times. CDR3 in DNA: TGTGCCAGCAGTGGACTAGCGGGGGCCCACAATGAGCAGTTCTTC. Translation: CASSGLAGAHNEQFF. J is TRBJ2-1 and V is TRBV6-1; 12 bases match TRBD2. This CDR3 region has 15 residues. V trimming: 4 bases; J trimming: 5 bases; junction bases outside the gene matches: 3. Germline loops: CDR1 MNHNS, CDR2 SASEGT.

The rearrangement links TRBV10-3 to TRBJ2-5; 7 bases map to TRBD2. The CDR3 sequence is 14 residues long. In germline, CDR1 is ENHRY, CDR2 SYGVKD. V was pared by 3 bases and J by 4 bases, with 5 bases of the junction left unmatched. The CDR3 nucleotides are TGTGCCATCAGTGATAGCCGGGGGGTAGAGACCCAGTACTTC. It yields the protein CAISDSRGVETQYF.

The chain has TRBV5-1 and TRBJ1-2, with 7 bases aligning to TRBD1. The CDR3 spans 16 residues. Germline-derived CDR1 and CDR2 are SGHRS and YFSETQ. V gave up 4 bases and J gave up 7 bases; unmatched junction bases: 16. The CDR3 sequence: CASSNPTGVIVGGYTF. For the CDR3, the DNA is TGCGCCAGCAGCAACCCAACAGGGGTGATAGTCGGTGGCTACACCTTC.

J is TRBJ1-4 and V is TRBV6-6; D not certain. The CDR3 runs to 12 residues. The V gene lost 10 bases and the J gene lost 5 bases, with 11 bases spanning the gap. CDR1 MNHNY and CDR2 SVGAGI come from the germline V gene (reference sequence). The CDR3 reads CATQNPNEKLFF. DNA of the CDR3: TGTGCCACCCAGAACCCAAATGAAAAACTGTTTTTT.

The genes are TRBV5-6 and TRBJ1-1, with 7 bases that match TRBD1. Germline V lookup: CDR1 SGHDT, CDR2 YYEEEE. The CDR3 totals 14 residues. The V and J ends lost 1 base and 7 bases, in that order; junction bases with no gene match: 7. CDR3 protein: CASSLLISGGEAFF. For the CDR3, the DNA is TGTGCCAGCAGCTTGCTCATTTCAGGGGGTGAAGCTTTCTTT.

The J gene is TRBJ1-3, the V gene TRBV12-3 or TRBV12-4, with D maybe TRBD1 (5 bases). The V gene lost 3 bases and the J gene lost 0 bases, with 9 bases spanning the gap. The CDR3 length is 15 residues. CDR3: CASSLGDLSGNTIYF. In nucleotides, the CDR3 is TGTGCCAGCAGTTTGGGGGACCTCTCTGGAAACACCATATATTTT.

The chain recombines TRBV5-1 with TRBJ1-1; D is undetermined. CDR3 length: 14 amino acids. The germline V and J ends were trimmed by 4 bases and 4 bases, with 14 bases remaining between them. In germline, CDR1 is SGHRS, CDR2 YFSETQ. CDR3 residues: CASSPGLIGTEAFF. The CDR3 nucleotides read TGCGCCAGCAGCCCTGGACTCATTGGCACTGAAGCTTTCTTT.